The clone carrying this TCR beta chain was seen many times. What it binds is unknown. The sample originates from a study of T-cell memory formation after mild COVID-19. Amplification by 5'RACE using constant-segment primers produced TCR alpha and TCR beta cDNA libraries that carried sample barcodes and UMIs. TCRdb analysed the 5' RACE reads with MiXCR anew, one entry per CDR3 protein. The table has approximately 180,000 distinct CDR3 sequences, 16% seen once; the top ten hold around 2%. Study-wide results and limits: That cross-reactive memory joined was suggested by some responding clones appearing in pre-infection memory.

The CDR3 spans 13 residues. Germline-derived CDR1 and CDR2 are SQVTM and ANQGSEA. V lost 4 bases and J 3 bases, leaving 11 bases between the germline ends. Sequencing was performed on PBMCs or a T cell subset sorted from them (not recorded which). The chain recombines TRBV29-1 with TRBJ2-3, with D possibly called TRBD1 or TRBD2 (5 bases each). This TCR came from an adult woman who had mild COVID-19 (a few samples of this study predate the infection). Cell type and time point are not known. The DNA for the CDR3 is TGCAGCGTTGCAGAGGGGCCGACAGATACGCAGTATTTT. Translation: CSVAEGPTDTQYF.